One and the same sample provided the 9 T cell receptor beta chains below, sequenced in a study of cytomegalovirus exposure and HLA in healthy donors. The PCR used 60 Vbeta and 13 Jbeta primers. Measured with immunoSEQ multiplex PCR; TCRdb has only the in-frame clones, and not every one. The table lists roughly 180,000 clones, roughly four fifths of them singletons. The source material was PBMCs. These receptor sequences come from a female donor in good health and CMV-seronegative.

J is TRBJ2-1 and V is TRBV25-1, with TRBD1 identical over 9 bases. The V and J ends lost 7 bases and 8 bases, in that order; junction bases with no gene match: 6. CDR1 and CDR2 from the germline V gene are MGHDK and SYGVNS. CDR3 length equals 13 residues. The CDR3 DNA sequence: TGTGCCAGCACTCAGACAGGGGGTTATGAGCAGTTCTTC. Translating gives CASTQTGGYEQFF.

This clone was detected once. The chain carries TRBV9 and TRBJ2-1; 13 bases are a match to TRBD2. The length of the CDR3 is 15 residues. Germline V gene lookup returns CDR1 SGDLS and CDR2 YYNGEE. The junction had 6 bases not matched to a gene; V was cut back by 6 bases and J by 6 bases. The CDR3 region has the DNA TGTGCCAGCACCGAGGGACTAGCGGGACTCAATGAGCAGTTCTTC. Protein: CASTEGLAGLNEQFF.

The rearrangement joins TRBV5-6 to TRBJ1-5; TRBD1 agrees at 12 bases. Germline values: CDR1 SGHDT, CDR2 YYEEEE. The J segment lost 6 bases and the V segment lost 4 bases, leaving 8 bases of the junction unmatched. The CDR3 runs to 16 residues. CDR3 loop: CASSGDRGRVSQPQHF. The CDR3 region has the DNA TGTGCCAGCAGCGGGGACAGGGGGCGGGTGTCTCAGCCCCAGCATTTT.

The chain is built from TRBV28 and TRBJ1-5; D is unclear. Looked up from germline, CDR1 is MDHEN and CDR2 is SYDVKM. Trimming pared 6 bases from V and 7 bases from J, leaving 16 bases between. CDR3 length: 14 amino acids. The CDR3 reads CASRVRVREQPQHF. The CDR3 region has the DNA TGTGCCAGCAGAGTTAGGGTACGGGAGCAGCCCCAGCATTTT. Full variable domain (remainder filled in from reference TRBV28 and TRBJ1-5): DVKVTQSSRYLVKRTGEKVFLECVQDMDHENMFWYRQDPGLGLRLIYFSYDVKMKEKGDIPEGYSVSREKKERFSLILESASTNQTSMYLCASRVRVREQPQHFGDGTRLSIL.

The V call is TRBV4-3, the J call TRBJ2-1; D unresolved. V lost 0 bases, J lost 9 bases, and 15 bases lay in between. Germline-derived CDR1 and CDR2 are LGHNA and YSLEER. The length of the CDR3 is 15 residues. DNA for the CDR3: TGCGCCAGCAGCCAAGAAGCCCTCCTTGGGCCTGAGCAGTTCTTC. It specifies CASSQEALLGPEQFF.

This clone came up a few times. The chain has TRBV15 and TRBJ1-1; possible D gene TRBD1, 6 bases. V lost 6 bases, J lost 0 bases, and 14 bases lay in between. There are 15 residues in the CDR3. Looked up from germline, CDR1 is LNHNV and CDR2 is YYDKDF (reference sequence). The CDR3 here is CATRAEGHLNTEAFF. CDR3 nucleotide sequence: TGTGCCACCAGGGCCGAGGGACACTTGAACACTGAAGCTTTCTTT. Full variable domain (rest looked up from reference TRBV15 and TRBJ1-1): DAMVIQNPRYQVTQFGKPVTLSCSQTLNHNVMYWYQQKSSQAPKLLFHYYDKDFNNEADTPDNFQSRRPNTSFCFLDIRSPGLGDTAMYLCATRAEGHLNTEAFFGQGTRLTVV.

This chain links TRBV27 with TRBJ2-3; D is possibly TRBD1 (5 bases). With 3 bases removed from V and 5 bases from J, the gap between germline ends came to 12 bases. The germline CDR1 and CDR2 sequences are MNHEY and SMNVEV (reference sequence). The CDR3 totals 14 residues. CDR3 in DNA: TGTGCCAGCAGTTTCGTCAGGGCTGGAGATACGCAGTATTTT. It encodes CASSFVRAGDTQYF.

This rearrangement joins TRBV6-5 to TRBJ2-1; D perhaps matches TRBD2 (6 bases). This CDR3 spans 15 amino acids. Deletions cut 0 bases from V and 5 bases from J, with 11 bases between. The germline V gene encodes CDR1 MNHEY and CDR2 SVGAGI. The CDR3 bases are TGTGCCAGCAGTTACTCGGGGGGACTCCACAATGAGCAGTTCTTC. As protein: CASSYSGGLHNEQFF.

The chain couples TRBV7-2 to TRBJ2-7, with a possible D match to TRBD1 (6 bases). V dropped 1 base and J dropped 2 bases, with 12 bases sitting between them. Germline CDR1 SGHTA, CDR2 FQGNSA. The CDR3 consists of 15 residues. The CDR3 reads CASSLEVQGTYEQYF. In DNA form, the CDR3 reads TGTGCCAGCAGCTTAGAGGTACAGGGTACCTACGAGCAGTACTTC. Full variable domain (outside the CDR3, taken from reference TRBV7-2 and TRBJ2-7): GAGVSQSPSNKVTEKGKDVELRCDPISGHTALYWYRQSLGQGLEFLIYFQGNSAPDKSGLPSDRFSAERTGGSVSTLTIQRTQQEDSAVYLCASSLEVQGTYEQYFGPGTRLTVT.